This T cell receptor beta chain was captured in a study of cytomegalovirus exposure and HLA in healthy donors. In the study overall: T cells numbering about 179 million yielded 100 million to 120 million unique TCR beta sequences in an earlier analysis.

Regarding this clone: Its antigen is undetermined.

PCR amplification relied on 60 Vbeta primers (plus 13 Jbeta primers). Clones were sequenced by immunoSEQ multiplex PCR, and TCRdb holds only the in-frame ones, with some missing. Among about 62,000 clones listed, over 60% were seen once. Germline V lookup: CDR1 SQVTM, CDR2 ANQGSEA. Trimming shortened V by 7 bases and J by 5 bases, and 11 bases separated the two germline ends. This CDR3 contains 12 residues. Study results and caveats: TCR beta sequences numbering about 17,000 were associated with HLA alleles at 0.05 false discovery rate in a later analysis. In a later analysis, DRB1 alleles had the most associated TCRs; HLA-C alleles the fewest. A later analysis appeared to link common viral pathogens to several of the most significant clusters.

This rearrangement joins TRBV29-1 to TRBJ1-4; D uncertain. The sample taken for sequencing was PBMCs. The clonotype comes from a woman under 40 in good health and CMV-seronegative. CDR3 bases: TGCAGCGCACAGCTCTGGAATGAAAAACTGTTTTTT. Protein sequence: CSAQLWNEKLFF.